This entry lists 4 T cell receptor beta chains sequenced from one sample in a study of shared clonotypes between healthy human individuals. Assay: immunoSEQ multiplex PCR; the TCRdb copy retains only in-frame clones and omits some. Here the sample spans some 580,000 clones, around 97% being singletons. The sample comprised naive CD4+ T cells sorted from blood. The subset was: CD45RA+ positively selected. The origin of the receptors is a woman under 40 in good health.

The genes are TRBV13 and TRBJ1-1; TRBD1 is a possible D gene (6 bases). Trimming shortened V by 4 bases and J by 3 bases, and 15 bases separated the two germline ends. CDR1 is PRHDT and CDR2 is FYEKMQ in the germline V gene (reference sequence). This CDR3 is built from 15 residues. The CDR3 nucleotides read TGTGCCAGCAGCTCATTATGGGGGCGCGACACTGAAGCTTTCTTT. Protein sequence: CASSSLWGRDTEAFF.

V gene TRBV18 combines with J gene TRBJ2-7; D is perhaps TRBD2 (6 bases). The CDR3 covers 16 residues. Trimming took 3 bases from V and 0 from J, leaving 15 bases between them. The germline V gene encodes CDR1 KGHSH and CDR2 LQKENI. The CDR3 DNA follows: TGTGCCAGCTCACCGGAAGGGACTTTCAGCTCCTACGAGCAGTACTTC. Amino acid sequence: CASSPEGTFSSYEQYF. The full variable domain, completed using reference TRBV18 and TRBJ2-7, is NAGVMQNPRHLVRRRGQEARLRCSPMKGHSHVYWYRQLPEEGLKFMVYLQKENIIDESGMPKERFSAEFPKEGPSILRIQQVVRGDSAAYFCASSPEGTFSSYEQYFGPGTRLTVT.

The chain recombines TRBV11-2 with TRBJ2-1; no reliable D call. Germline CDR1 SGHAT, CDR2 FQNNGV. V lost 4 bases and J lost 5, with 9 bases in between. CDR3 length: 13 amino acids. DNA of the CDR3: TGTGCCAGCAGCTCACGGGTGGACAATGAGCAGTTCTTC. Protein: CASSSRVDNEQFF.

This chain's CDR3 is CASMGVGQPQHF. CDR3 bases: TGTGCCAGTATGGGAGTGGGACAGCCCCAGCATTTT. The V gene is TRBV6-5, the J gene TRBJ1-5; D ambiguous. The V end was cut by 9 bases, the J end by 7 bases, with 13 bases between. The CDR3 consists of 12 residues. In germline, CDR1 is MNHEY, CDR2 SVGAGI.